Listed here are 20 T cell receptor beta chains from one sample, sequenced in a study of patients and donors after allogeneic stem cell transplantation. TCRdb reanalysed the RT-PCR reads using MiXCR and keeps one entry per CDR3 protein. The table shows some 230,000 distinct CDR3 sequences, with about 14% occurring only once. What was sequenced was blood, either unsorted or a sorted T cell fraction (not recorded which). The receptor source for this set is a human donor who was either an allogeneic HSCT recipient or a stem cell or donor lymphocyte infusion donor (not recorded which). It is not recorded whose cells these are; they may come from a transplant donor.

CDR3 sequence reads: CAWSLGAWYGYTF. Here the CDR3 DNA reads TGTGCCTGGAGTTTGGGGGCCTGGTATGGCTACACCTTC. The genes are TRBV30 and TRBJ1-2, with D possibly TRBD1 on 6 matching bases. The CDR3 spans 13 residues. Per germline, CDR1 GTSNPN and CDR2 SVGIG (reference sequence). The V gene lost 2 bases and the J gene lost 5 bases, with 12 bases spanning the gap.

This clonotype appeared a few times. The chain joins TRBV3-1 to TRBJ2-5, with 7 bases aligning to TRBD1. CDR1 and CDR2 from the germline V gene are LGHDT and YNNKEL (reference sequence). The CDR3 length is 14 residues. Losses at the gene ends were 4 bases for V and 6 bases for J; bases not matched to a gene: 8. The CDR3 sequence is CASSPDRVRQTQYF. In nucleotides, the CDR3 is TGTGCCAGCAGCCCCGACAGGGTGAGGCAGACCCAGTACTTC.

The chain recombines TRBV5-1 with TRBJ2-7; no reliable D call. Germline V CDR1 and CDR2: SGHRS, YFSETQ. Trimming removed 4 bases from V and 6 bases from J, with 23 bases in between. There are 16 residues in the CDR3. The CDR3 bases are TGCGCCAGCAGCCCCTACAGTGGCGACGGCACCGGCGAGCAGTACTTC. Amino acids: CASSPYSGDGTGEQYF.

This clonotype was seen many times. The chain carries TRBV6-1 and TRBJ2-3, with TRBD1 matching 7 bases. There are 16 residues in the CDR3. Germline CDR1 is MNHNS and CDR2 is SASEGT. V dropped 7 bases and J dropped 1; count of bases not matched to a gene: 11. The CDR3 here is CASTLERGLGTDTQYF. As DNA, the CDR3 is TGTGCCAGCACTCTGGAGAGGGGGCTTGGCACAGATACGCAGTATTTT.

In this sample, this clonotype turned up a few times. The DNA of the CDR3 is TGTGCCAGCCCCCTCCACAGGGGGCGCGAGCAGTACTTC. Its translation: CASPLHRGREQYF. This rearrangement joins TRBV7-6 to TRBJ2-7; TRBD1 matches at 9 bases. This CDR3 contains 13 residues. V shed 8 bases and J 6 bases; nucleotides not matched to a gene: 8. Germline V CDR1 and CDR2: SGHVS, FNYEAQ.

This clonotype is labeled as medium-sized. The V gene is TRBV2, the J gene TRBJ2-1; D may be TRBD2 (6 bases). V was trimmed by 2 bases and J by 10 bases, leaving 12 bases between them. The V gene's germline CDR1 is SNHLY and CDR2 FYNNEI. CDR3 size: 13 residues. CDR3 protein: CASSERGLREQFF. CDR3 in DNA: TGTGCCAGCAGTGAACGGGGGTTGAGGGAGCAGTTCTTC.

This sequence joins TRBV5-1 and TRBJ2-1; 10 bases are shared with TRBD2. The germline CDR1 and CDR2 sequences are SGHRS and YFSETQ. The trim removed 4 bases at V and 5 bases at J, leaving 9 bases unmatched. CDR3 length equals 16 residues. The CDR3 protein is CASSPGLAVANNEQFF. The DNA for the CDR3 is TGCGCCAGCAGCCCCGGACTAGCGGTCGCTAACAATGAGCAGTTCTTC.

This chain connects TRBV11-2 to TRBJ1-5; D is uncertain. The CDR3 contains 15 residues. Trimming removed 1 base at V and 2 bases at J, with 9 bases between. Looked up from germline, CDR1 is SGHAT and CDR2 is FQNNGV. The DNA of the CDR3 is TGTGCCAGCAGCTTAGGCGACTTGGGCAATCAGCCCCAGCATTTT. As protein: CASSLGDLGNQPQHF.

The V gene is TRBV10-3, the J gene TRBJ1-2; D not certain. V lost 6 bases to trimming and J lost 4 bases, with 12 bases between them. The CDR3 extends over 13 amino acids. Germline values: CDR1 ENHRY, CDR2 SYGVKD. This CDR3 is CAISPRVPYGYTF. The CDR3 DNA is TGTGCCATCAGCCCTAGGGTCCCCTATGGCTACACCTTC.

A few counts support this clonotype. The chain links TRBV20-1 to TRBJ2-6; D not resolved. Germline V gene lookup returns CDR1 DFQATT and CDR2 SNEGSKA (reference sequence). V was clipped by 6 bases and J by 0 bases, with 6 bases between them. This CDR3 is built from 13 residues. CDR3 sequence reads: CSAWNSGANVLTF. DNA of the CDR3: TGCAGTGCCTGGAACTCTGGGGCCAACGTCCTGACTTTC.

At least ten counts were recorded for this clonotype. J is TRBJ2-7 and V is TRBV4-2; D is unresolved. Germline loops: CDR1 LGHNA, CDR2 YNFKEQ. Trimming cost V 0 bases and J 3 bases, with 12 bases left between them. This CDR3 contains 15 residues. CDR3 coding DNA: TGTGCCAGCAGCCAAGATCTGAACAGTTACTACGAGCAGTACTTC. This translates into CASSQDLNSYYEQYF.

This clonotype was counted a few times. CDR3 DNA: TGCAGTGCTCCCACAGGGGCGAACTATGGCTACACCTTC. Protein: CSAPTGANYGYTF. The J gene is TRBJ1-2, the V gene TRBV20-1; TRBD1 aligns across 7 bases. V gave up 5 bases and J gave up 2 bases; unmatched junction bases: 5. Per the germline V gene, CDR1 is DFQATT and CDR2 is SNEGSKA (reference sequence). This CDR3 has 13 residues.

Many counts were recorded for this clonotype. This rearrangement joins TRBV18 to TRBJ2-1; D gene unclear. Germline values: CDR1 KGHSH, CDR2 LQKENI. The V gene lost 6 bases and the J gene lost 0 bases, with 12 bases spanning the gap. The CDR3 extends over 15 amino acids. CDR3 protein: CASSLDLSSYNEQFF. CDR3 coding DNA: TGTGCCAGCTCGCTAGACCTTAGCTCCTACAATGAGCAGTTCTTC. Full variable domain (remainder filled in from reference TRBV18 and TRBJ2-1): NAGVMQNPRHLVRRRGQEARLRCSPMKGHSHVYWYRQLPEEGLKFMVYLQKENIIDESGMPKERFSAEFPKEGPSILRIQQVVRGDSAAYFCASSLDLSSYNEQFFGPGTRLTVL.

The chain has TRBV2 and TRBJ1-1; tentatively, D is TRBD1 (6 bases). The CDR3 runs to 12 residues. Trimming took 4 bases from V and 11 from J, leaving 14 bases between them. Germline CDR1 reads SNHLY; CDR2 reads FYNNEI. CDR3 nucleotide sequence: TGTGCCAGCAGTGGGTGGGGGGCAGCTGCTTTCTTT. Its translation: CASSGWGAAAFF.

The gene calls are TRBV2 and TRBJ2-2; 11 nucleotides align to TRBD1. With 5 bases clipped from V and 2 bases from J, the junction kept 7 bases outside the gene matches. Per germline, CDR1 SNHLY and CDR2 FYNNEI. This CDR3 contains 17 residues. CDR3 in amino acids: CASSPWGTGGNTGELFF. The CDR3 DNA reads as TGTGCCAGCAGTCCCTGGGGGACAGGGGGAAACACCGGGGAGCTGTTTTTT.

This clonotype was found many times. CDR3 sequence (DNA): TGCAGTGCTCCGCGGGTGCAGGGTAATGAAAAACTGTTTTTT. This codes for CSAPRVQGNEKLFF. The V call is TRBV20-1, the J call TRBJ1-4; D perhaps matches TRBD1 (5 bases). In germline, CDR1 is DFQATT, CDR2 SNEGSKA (reference sequence). Trimming removed 5 bases at V and 4 bases at J, with 14 bases between. The CDR3 length is 14 residues.

At least ten counts were recorded for this clonotype. The CDR3 is CSAVDSGGSYNEQFF. Written as DNA, the CDR3 is TGCAGTGCGGTGGATAGCGGGGGTTCTTACAATGAGCAGTTCTTC. This chain links TRBV20-1 with TRBJ2-1, with TRBD2 identical over 9 bases. Trimming took 6 bases from V and 4 from J; bases not matched to a gene: 10. This CDR3 has 15 amino acids. CDR1 is DFQATT, CDR2 SNEGSKA, per germline (reference sequence).

This clonotype was detected ten times or more. The chain recombines TRBV3-1 with TRBJ2-7; D unresolved. The germline gives CDR1 LGHDT, CDR2 YNNKEL (reference sequence). The CDR3 extends over 13 amino acids. Trimming took 0 bases from V and 7 from J, leaving 10 bases between them. This CDR3 is CASSQEADGEQYF. CDR3 bases: TGTGCCAGCAGCCAAGAGGCCGATGGAGAGCAGTACTTC.

This clonotype has just a few counts. The chain couples TRBV19 to TRBJ2-1; 9 nucleotides align to TRBD2. J lost 1 base, V lost 5 bases, and 12 bases had no gene match. This CDR3 contains 18 residues. Germline V gene data show CDR1 as LNHDA and CDR2 as SQIVND (reference sequence). The CDR3 bases are TGTGCCAGTAGTTCAAACTCGGGACTAGCAGCATCCTACAATGAGCAGTTCTTC. Its translation is CASSSNSGLAASYNEQFF.

CDR3 in DNA: TGCGCCAGCAGCTTGGAGGGACTAGTGAAAGTGGAGACCCAGTACTTC. This encodes CASSLEGLVKVETQYF. The chain recombines TRBV5-1 with TRBJ2-5; TRBD2 matches 8 bases. The CDR3 contains 16 residues. CDR1 is SGHRS, CDR2 YFSETQ, per germline. V was pared by 0 bases and J by 5 bases, with 9 bases of the junction left unmatched.